These T cell receptor beta chains were read from a single sample in a study of T cells in Graves' hyperthyroidism and ophthalmopathy. Each CDR3 protein is one row after TCRdb ran MiXCR on the multiplex PCR reads. The sample includes around 250,000 distinct CDR3 sequences, 14% to 15% seen only once; the top ten take roughly 15%. Sequencing used blood. The receptors stem from a woman between 40 and 55 years old with Graves' hyperthyroidism that later progressed to Graves' ophthalmopathy. The CDR3 runs from the conserved cysteine through the conserved F or W. The order of the fields is D gene, J gene, V gene, CDR3 length, clone size, CDR3 DNA, CDR3 protein. D genes are given only for firm matches. Rows may omit the clone size; those that give it use once, few, many or a size class.

>TRBD2|TRBJ2-1|TRBV29-1|13|.
TGCAGCGTCGGGAGGAGCTCCTACAATGAGCAGTTCTTC
CSVGRSSYNEQFF
>.|TRBJ1-2|TRBV11-2|14|many
TGTGCCAGCAGCTTGGACCATACTAACTATGGCTACACCTTC
CASSLDHTNYGYTF
>TRBD1|TRBJ2-7|TRBV5-1|14|many
TGCGCCAGCGGGCCAAGGACAGGGGTTTACGAGCAGTACTTC
CASGPRTGVYEQYF
>.|TRBJ2-3|TRBV20-1|11|.
TGCAGTGCTAGAGTGGAGGATACGCAGTATTTT
CSARVEDTQYF
>TRBD1|TRBJ2-7|TRBV29-1|14|many
TGCAGCGTAATGGACAGGGGCCTAACCTACGAGCAGTACTTC
CSVMDRGLTYEQYF
>.|TRBJ1-2|TRBV2|11|.
TGTCCCAGCAGGCAGGGTAGCGGCTACACCTTC
CPSRQGSGYTF
>.|TRBJ1-5|TRBV10-3|13|many
TGTGCCATCAGTGATGGCAGCAATCAGCCCCAGCATTTT
CAISDGSNQPQHF
>.|TRBJ2-2|TRBV5-4|14|.
TGTGCCAGCAGCCTCAAAAAGAACACCGGGGAGCTGTTTTTT
CASSLKKNTGELFF
>TRBD2|TRBJ2-2|TRBV20-1|17|many
TGCAGTGCTAGTCACCATCAAGCGGGAATGGGCACCGGGGAGCTGTTTTTT
CSASHHQAGMGTGELFF
>.|TRBJ2-1|TRBV24-1|13|many
TGTGCCACCAGTGTTACAGTAAACAATGAGCAGTTCTTC
CATSVTVNNEQFF
>.|TRBJ1-4|TRBV2|15|many
TGTGCCAGCAGCGACTTATCTAATTGGAATGAAAAACTGTTTTTT
CASSDLSNWNEKLFF
>.|TRBJ1-4|TRBV4-1|17|once
TGCGCCAGCAGCCGCCCCGGCAGAGTAGGGGCTAATGAAAAACTGTTTTTT
CASSRPGRVGANEKLFF
>.|TRBJ1-2|TRBV29-1|12|few
TGCAGCGTTGGTTCAGGAAGGGAGGACTACACCTTC
CSVGSGREDYTF
>.|TRBJ2-5|TRBV30|11|.
TGTGCCTGGAGTGTTCTGGGGACCCAGTACTTC
CAWSVLGTQYF
>TRBD2|TRBJ2-7|TRBV28|16|.
TGTGCCAGCAGTTTAGTCCGGAAAGCGGGAGCGGGGGAGCAGTACTTC
CASSLVRKAGAGEQYF
>.|TRBJ2-7|TRBV28|12|many
TGTGCCAGCAGTGAGCGGAACTACGAGCAGTACTTC
CASSERNYEQYF
>.|TRBJ1-1|TRBV5-6|18|few
TGTGCCAGCAGCCCCCGGGCCAGGGGAAACCCCAGGGGAGCTGAAGCTTTCTTT
CASSPRARGNPRGAEAFF
>TRBD1|TRBJ2-1|TRBV5-1|14|few
TGCGCCAGCAGCTTCCGGACAGGGACCAATGAGCAGTTCTTC
CASSFRTGTNEQFF
>.|TRBJ1-5|TRBV10-3|13|few
TGTGCCATCAGTTCGGCAGCTCACCAGCCCCAGCATTTT
CAISSAAHQPQHF
>.|TRBJ1-3|TRBV27|17|many
TGTGCCAGCAGTAGGAATCCTTCGGGACCCTCTGGAAACACCATATATTTT
CASSRNPSGPSGNTIYF
>TRBD2|TRBJ2-3|TRBV3-1|15|many
TGTGCCAGCAGCCAAAAAATGGGACTACTTAATACGCAGTATTTT
CASSQKMGLLNTQYF
>.|TRBJ2-1|TRBV12-3/TRBV12-4|15|many
TGTGCCAGCATATCAAGTCGGGCCCGAGGAAGAGAGCAGTTCTTC
CASISSRARGREQFF
>TRBD2|TRBJ2-7|TRBV27|15|many
TGTGCCAGCAGTCCAGGGACTAGCGGGAATTTCGAGCAGTACTTC
CASSPGTSGNFEQYF
>.|TRBJ1-2|TRBV14|14|many
TGTGCCAGCAGCCAGATCGACGGGGATTATGGCTACACCTTC
CASSQIDGDYGYTF
>.|TRBJ1-6|TRBV28|12|many
TGTGCCAGCGGGCAGGGCACATCACCCCTCCACTTT
CASGQGTSPLHF
>TRBD1|TRBJ1-2|TRBV12-3/TRBV12-4|12|.
TGTGCCAGCAGTCCAGACAGGGTTGGCTACACCTTC
CASSPDRVGYTF
>.|TRBJ1-5|TRBV27|15|.
TGTGCCAGCAGTTTAGAAGGGGATAGCAATCAGCCCCAGCATTTT
CASSLEGDSNQPQHF
>TRBD1|TRBJ1-4|TRBV28|13|many
TGTGCCAGCAGGCGGGACAGGTCTCAAAAACTGTTTTTT
CASRRDRSQKLFF
>TRBD1|TRBJ2-1|TRBV7-9|17|few
TGTGCCAGCAGCTCTAATCGGGACAGTCTAGCATACAATGAGCAGTTCTTC
CASSSNRDSLAYNEQFF
>.|TRBJ1-5|TRBV7-2|12|.
TGTGCCAGCAGCCCGTTTCATCAGCCCCAGCATTTT
CASSPFHQPQHF
>TRBD1|TRBJ1-2|TRBV28|15|.
TGTGCCAGCAGTTTGGCAGGGGGACCTGTCTATGGCTACACCTTC
CASSLAGGPVYGYTF
>TRBD2|TRBJ2-3|TRBV27|16|few
TGTGCCAGCAGACGAGGGACTAGCGGGCACACAGATACGCAGTATTTT
CASRRGTSGHTDTQYF
>.|TRBJ2-3|TRBV20-1|13|many
TGCAGTGCTAGACAACCCCCTACAGATACGCAGTATTTT
CSARQPPTDTQYF
>TRBD1|TRBJ1-1|TRBV19|14|many
TGTGCCAGTATAGCAGGGGGCGCGAACACTGAAGCTTTCTTT
CASIAGGANTEAFF
>.|TRBJ2-1|TRBV11-2|11|many
TGTGCCAGCAGCTTAAGCAATGAGCAGTTCTTC
CASSLSNEQFF
>.|TRBJ1-6|TRBV20-1|13|many
TGCAGTGCCAAACTAGGGGGGAATTCACCCCTCCACTTT
CSAKLGGNSPLHF
>.|TRBJ2-7|TRBV2|13|.
TGTGCCAGCATTTCCGGGATTTCCTACGAGCAGTACTTC
CASISGISYEQYF
>.|TRBJ2-7|TRBV3-1|16|.
TGTGCCAGCAGCCAAGATCTCAGCGGGTTGTTCAACGAGCAGTACTTC
CASSQDLSGLFNEQYF
>.|TRBJ2-1|TRBV5-4|15|many
TGTGCCAGCAGTTTAGGCTTGGCTTCTTACAATGAGCAGTTCTTC
CASSLGLASYNEQFF
>.|TRBJ2-1|TRBV7-9|15|.
TGTGCCAGCAGCTTAGATGAAGGGAACTACAATGAGCAGTTCTTC
CASSLDEGNYNEQFF
>.|TRBJ2-1|TRBV20-1|13|few
TGCAGTGCTAGAGATATGGACTATGATGAGCAGTTCTTC
CSARDMDYDEQFF